This T cell receptor (beta chain) is from a study of shared clonotypes between healthy human individuals. Germline values: CDR1 SEHNR, CDR2 FQNEAQ (reference sequence). CDR3 length equals 14 residues. Trimming left V 3 bases short and J 5 bases short, with 10 bases between. Notes on the study in general: Memory subsets generally showed lower estimated richness than naive subsets.

Donors, without exception, were Caucasian adults residing in Nashville, Tennessee. CD45RA-negative memory and CD45RA+ naive subsets were split from the CD4+ cells. Comment on this clone: Its antigen is unidentified.

A deep-level run was used for the assay. Assay: immunoSEQ multiplex PCR; the TCRdb copy retains only in-frame clones and omits some. The repertoire consists of about 1 million clones, with more than 60% occurring once and the leading ten covering approximately 1.5%. This clonotype was obtained from a man aged 18 to 30 in good health. This chain links TRBV7-9 with TRBJ1-4; TRBD1 might be the D (5 bases). The sequencing input was memory CD4+ T cells sorted from blood. This sample's subset: CD45RA-negative fraction. The CDR3 bases are TGTGCCAGCAGCTTGACAGTGGCCAATGAAAAACTGTTTTTT. Protein product: CASSLTVANEKLFF.